This T cell receptor beta chain is from a study of blood T cell repertoires in COVID-19. At the level of the study: Some COVID-19 samples were acute and others convalescent; all came from the United States, Italy and Spain.

The CDR3 has 15 amino acids. Trimming took 2 bases from V and 4 from J; bases not matched to a gene: 7. Germline V gives CDR1 MNHEY, CDR2 SVGAGI. Source study methods: Reference gene primer amplification gave nucleated cell count estimates. The data were produced by immunoSEQ multiplex PCR, yet TCRdb's version contains in-frame clones alone and is incomplete. D and trimming come from the DNA, and the V and J calls and clone size come from that table. The table shows hundreds of thousands of clones, with roughly 85% occurring only once. V is TRBV6-5 and J is TRBJ2-7; 8 bases fit TRBD1. Material: peripheral blood. This sequence was found in a woman aged 50 to 60 who had recovered from COVID-19. The CDR3 coding sequence is TGTGCCAGCAGTTACGGTCCAGGGGGCGCGTACGAGCAGTACTTC. It encodes CASSYGPGGAYEQYF.